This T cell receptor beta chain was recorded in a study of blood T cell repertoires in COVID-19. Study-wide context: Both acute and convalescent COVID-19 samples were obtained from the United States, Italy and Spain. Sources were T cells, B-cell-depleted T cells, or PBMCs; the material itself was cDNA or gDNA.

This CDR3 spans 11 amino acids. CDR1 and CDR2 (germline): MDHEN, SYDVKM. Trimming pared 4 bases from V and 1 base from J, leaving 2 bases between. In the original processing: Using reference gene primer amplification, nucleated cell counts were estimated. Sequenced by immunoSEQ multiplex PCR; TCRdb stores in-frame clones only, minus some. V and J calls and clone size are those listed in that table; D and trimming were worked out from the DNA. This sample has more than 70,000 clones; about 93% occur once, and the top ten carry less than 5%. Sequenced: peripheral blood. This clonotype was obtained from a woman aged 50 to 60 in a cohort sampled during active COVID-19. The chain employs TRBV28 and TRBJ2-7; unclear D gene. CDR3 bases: TGTGCCAGCAGTTCGTCCTACGAGCAGTACTTC. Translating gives CASSSSYEQYF.